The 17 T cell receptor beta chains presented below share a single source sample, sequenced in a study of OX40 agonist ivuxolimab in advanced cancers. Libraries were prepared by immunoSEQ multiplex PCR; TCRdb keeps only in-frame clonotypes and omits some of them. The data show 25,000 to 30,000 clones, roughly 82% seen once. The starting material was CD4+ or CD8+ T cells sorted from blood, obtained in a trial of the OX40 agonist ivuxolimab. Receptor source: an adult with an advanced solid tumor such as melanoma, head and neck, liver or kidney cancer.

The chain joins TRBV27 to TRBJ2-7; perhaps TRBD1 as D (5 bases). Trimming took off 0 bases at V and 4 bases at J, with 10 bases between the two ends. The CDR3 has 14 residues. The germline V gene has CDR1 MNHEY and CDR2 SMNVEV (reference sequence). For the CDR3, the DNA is TGTGCCAGCAGTTTATCAGGGGCACGATACGAGCAGTACTTC. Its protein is CASSLSGARYEQYF.

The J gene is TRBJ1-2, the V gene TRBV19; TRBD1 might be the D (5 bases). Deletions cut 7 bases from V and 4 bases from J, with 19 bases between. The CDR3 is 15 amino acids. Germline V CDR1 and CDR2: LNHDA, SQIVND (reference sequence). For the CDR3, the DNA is TGTGCCAGTAAGGGGCCGGCCAGGGAGGGCTATGGCTACACCTTC. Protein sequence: CASKGPAREGYGYTF.

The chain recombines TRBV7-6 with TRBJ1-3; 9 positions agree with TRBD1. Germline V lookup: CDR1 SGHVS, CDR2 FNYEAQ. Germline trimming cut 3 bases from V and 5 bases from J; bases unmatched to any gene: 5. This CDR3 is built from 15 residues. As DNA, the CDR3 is TGTGCCAGCAGCTTTGGACAGGGGAGAAGAAACACCATATATTTT. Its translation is CASSFGQGRRNTIYF.

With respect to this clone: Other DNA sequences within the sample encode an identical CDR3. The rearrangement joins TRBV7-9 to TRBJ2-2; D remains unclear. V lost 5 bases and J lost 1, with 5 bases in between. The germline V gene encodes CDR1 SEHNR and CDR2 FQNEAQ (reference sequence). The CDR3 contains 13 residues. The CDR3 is CASSPENTGELFF. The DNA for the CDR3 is TGTGCCAGCAGCCCCGAGAACACCGGGGAGCTGTTTTTT.

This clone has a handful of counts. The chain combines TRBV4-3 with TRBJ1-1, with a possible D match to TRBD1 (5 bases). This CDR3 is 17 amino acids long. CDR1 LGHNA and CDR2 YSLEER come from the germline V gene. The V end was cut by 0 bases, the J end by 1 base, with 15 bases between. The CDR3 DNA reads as TGCGCCAGCAGCCAAGATAGGGGACGCCTGGCGAACACTGAAGCTTTCTTT. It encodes CASSQDRGRLANTEAFF.

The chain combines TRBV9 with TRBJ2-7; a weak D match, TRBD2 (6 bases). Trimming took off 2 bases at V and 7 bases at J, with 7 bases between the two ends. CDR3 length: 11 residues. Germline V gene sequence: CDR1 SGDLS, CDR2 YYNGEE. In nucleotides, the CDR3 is TGTGCCAGCAGCGTCGGGAGTGAGCAGTACTTC. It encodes CASSVGSEQYF.

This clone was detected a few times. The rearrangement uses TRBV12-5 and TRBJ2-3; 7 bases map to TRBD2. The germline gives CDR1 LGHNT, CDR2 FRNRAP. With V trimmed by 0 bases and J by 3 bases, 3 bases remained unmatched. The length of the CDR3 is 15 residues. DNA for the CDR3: TGTGCTAGTGGTTTGGTAGAGCGGGGAACAGATACGCAGTATTTT. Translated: CASGLVERGTDTQYF.

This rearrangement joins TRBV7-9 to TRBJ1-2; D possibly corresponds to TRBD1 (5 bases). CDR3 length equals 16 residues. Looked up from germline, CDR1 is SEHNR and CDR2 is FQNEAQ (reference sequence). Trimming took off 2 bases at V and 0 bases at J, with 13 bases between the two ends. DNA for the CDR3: TGTGCCAGCAGCTTACGGAGGGAAGGGGCTAACTATGGCTACACCTTC. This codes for CASSLRREGANYGYTF.

CDR3 in DNA: TGCGCCAGCAGCCGCGTACCAGGGGGAGAGGACTATGGCTACACCTTC. Its translation: CASSRVPGGEDYGYTF. V and J are TRBV4-1 and TRBJ1-2; 7 bases map to TRBD1. J lost 3 bases, V lost 4 bases, and 11 bases had no gene match. The CDR3 consists of 16 residues. Germline values: CDR1 MGHRA, CDR2 YSYEKL.

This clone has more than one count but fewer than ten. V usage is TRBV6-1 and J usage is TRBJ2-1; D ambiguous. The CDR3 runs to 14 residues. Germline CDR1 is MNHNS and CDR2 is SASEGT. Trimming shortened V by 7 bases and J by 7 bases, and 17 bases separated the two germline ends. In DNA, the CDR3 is TGTGCCAGCACCCCTCTGCTCCTTACAAATGAGCAGTTCTTC. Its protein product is CASTPLLLTNEQFF.

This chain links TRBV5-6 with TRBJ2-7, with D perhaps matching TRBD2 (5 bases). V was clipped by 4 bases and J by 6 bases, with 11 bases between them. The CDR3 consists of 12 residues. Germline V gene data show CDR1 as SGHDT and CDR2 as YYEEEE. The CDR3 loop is CASSPISGEQYF. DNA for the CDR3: TGTGCCAGCAGCCCCATCAGCGGCGAGCAGTACTTC.

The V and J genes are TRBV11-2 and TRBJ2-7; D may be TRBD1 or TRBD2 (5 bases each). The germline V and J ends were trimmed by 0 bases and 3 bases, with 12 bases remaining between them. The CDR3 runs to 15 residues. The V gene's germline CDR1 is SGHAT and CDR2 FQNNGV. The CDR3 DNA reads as TGTGCCAGCAGCTTAGAAGGGACGGCCTTCTACGAGCAGTACTTC. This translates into CASSLEGTAFYEQYF.

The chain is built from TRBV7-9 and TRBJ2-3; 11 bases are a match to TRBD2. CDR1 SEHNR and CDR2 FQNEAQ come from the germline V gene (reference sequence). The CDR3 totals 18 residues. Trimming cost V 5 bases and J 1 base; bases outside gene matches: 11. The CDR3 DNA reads TGTGCCAGCAGCGATTCTAGCGGGGGGCCCACCCGCACAGATACGCAGTATTTT. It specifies CASSDSSGGPTRTDTQYF.

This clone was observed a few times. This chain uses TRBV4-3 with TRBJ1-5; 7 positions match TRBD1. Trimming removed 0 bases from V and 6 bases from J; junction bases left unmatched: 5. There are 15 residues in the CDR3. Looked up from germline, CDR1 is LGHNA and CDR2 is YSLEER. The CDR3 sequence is CASSQERGRGQPQHF. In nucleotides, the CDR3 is TGCGCCAGCAGCCAAGAGAGGGGGCGCGGTCAGCCCCAGCATTTT.

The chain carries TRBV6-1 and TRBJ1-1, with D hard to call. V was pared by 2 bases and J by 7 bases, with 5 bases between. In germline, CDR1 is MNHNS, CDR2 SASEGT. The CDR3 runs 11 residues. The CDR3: CASSESLEAFF. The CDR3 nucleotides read TGTGCCAGCAGTGAAAGCCTTGAAGCTTTCTTT.

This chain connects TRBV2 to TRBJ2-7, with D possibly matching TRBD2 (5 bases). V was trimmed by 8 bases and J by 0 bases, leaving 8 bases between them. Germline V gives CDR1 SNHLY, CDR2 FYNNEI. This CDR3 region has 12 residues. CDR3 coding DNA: TGTGCCAGCCGCCGGGGCTCCTACGAGCAGTACTTC. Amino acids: CASRRGSYEQYF. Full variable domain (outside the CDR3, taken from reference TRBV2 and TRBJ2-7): EPEVTQTPSHQVTQMGQEVILRCVPISNHLYFYWYRQILGQKVEFLVSFYNNEISEKSEIFDDQFSVERPDGSNFTLKIRSTKLEDSAMYFCASRRGSYEQYFGPGTRLTVT.

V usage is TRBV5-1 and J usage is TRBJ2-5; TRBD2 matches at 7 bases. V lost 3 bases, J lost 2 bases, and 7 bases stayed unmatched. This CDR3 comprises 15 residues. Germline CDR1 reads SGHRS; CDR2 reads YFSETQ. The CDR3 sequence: CASSYARGLQETQYF. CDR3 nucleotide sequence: TGCGCCAGCAGCTATGCGCGGGGACTACAAGAGACCCAGTACTTC.